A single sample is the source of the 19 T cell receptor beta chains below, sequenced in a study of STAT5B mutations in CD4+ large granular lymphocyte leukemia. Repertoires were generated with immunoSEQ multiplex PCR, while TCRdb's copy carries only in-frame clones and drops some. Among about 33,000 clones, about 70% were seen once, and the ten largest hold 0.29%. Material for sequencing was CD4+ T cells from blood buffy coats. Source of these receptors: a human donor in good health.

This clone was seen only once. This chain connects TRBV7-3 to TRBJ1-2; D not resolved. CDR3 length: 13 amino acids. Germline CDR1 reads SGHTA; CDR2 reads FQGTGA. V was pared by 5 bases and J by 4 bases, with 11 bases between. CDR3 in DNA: TGTGCCAGCAGCCAGAGTAACGGCTATGGCTACACCTTC. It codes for CASSQSNGYGYTF.

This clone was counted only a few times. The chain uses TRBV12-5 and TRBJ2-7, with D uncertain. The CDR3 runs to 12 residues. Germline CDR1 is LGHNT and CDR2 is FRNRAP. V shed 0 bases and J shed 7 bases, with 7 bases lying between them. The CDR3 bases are TGTGCTAGTGGTTTGGTAGGGCGGGAGCAGTACTTC. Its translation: CASGLVGREQYF.

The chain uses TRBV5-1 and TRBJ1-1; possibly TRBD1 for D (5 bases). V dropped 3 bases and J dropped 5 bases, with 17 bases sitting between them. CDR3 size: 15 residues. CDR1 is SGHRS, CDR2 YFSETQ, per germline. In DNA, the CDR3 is TGCGCCAGCAGCTGGCTGCCGGGGCGAAAGACTGAAGCTTTCTTT. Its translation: CASSWLPGRKTEAFF.

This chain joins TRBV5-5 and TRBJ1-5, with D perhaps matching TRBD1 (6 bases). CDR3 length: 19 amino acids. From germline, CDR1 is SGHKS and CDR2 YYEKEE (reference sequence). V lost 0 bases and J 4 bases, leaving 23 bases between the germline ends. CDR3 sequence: CASSLGRTTVLGGNQPQHF. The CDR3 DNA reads TGTGCCAGCAGCTTGGGGCGGACAACGGTCCTAGGGGGTAATCAGCCCCAGCATTTT.

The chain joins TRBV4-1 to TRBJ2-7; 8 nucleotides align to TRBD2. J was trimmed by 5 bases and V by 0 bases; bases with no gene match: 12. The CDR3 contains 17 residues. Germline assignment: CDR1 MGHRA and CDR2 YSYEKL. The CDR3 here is CASSQDGGGWVPNEQYF. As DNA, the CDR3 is TGCGCCAGCAGCCAAGATGGCGGGGGGTGGGTCCCTAACGAGCAGTACTTC.

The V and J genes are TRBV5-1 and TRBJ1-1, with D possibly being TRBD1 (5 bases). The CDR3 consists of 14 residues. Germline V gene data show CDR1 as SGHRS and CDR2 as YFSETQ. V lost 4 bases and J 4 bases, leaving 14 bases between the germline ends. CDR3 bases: TGCGCCAGCAGCCCCAGGGCTGCCGGCACTGAAGCTTTCTTT. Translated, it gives CASSPRAAGTEAFF.

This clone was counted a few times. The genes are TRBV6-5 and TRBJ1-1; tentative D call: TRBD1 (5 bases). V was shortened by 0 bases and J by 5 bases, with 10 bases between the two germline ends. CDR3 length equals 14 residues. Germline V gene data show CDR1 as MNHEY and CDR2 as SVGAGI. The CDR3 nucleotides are TGTGCCAGCAGTTACTCGGAGGGGCGGACTGAAGCTTTCTTT. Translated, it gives CASSYSEGRTEAFF.

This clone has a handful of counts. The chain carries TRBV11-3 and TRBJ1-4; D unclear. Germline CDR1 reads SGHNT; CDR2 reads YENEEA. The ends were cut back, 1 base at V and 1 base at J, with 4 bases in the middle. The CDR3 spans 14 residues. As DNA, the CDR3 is TGTGCCAGCAGCTTAGGAGGAACTAATGAAAAACTGTTTTTT. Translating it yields CASSLGGTNEKLFF. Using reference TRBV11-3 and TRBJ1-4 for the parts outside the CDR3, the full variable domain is EAGVVQSPRYKIIEKKQPVAFWCNPISGHNTLYWYLQNLGQGPELLIRYENEEAVDDSQLPKDRFSAERLKGVDSTLKIQPAELGDSAVYLCASSLGGTNEKLFFGSGTQLSVL.

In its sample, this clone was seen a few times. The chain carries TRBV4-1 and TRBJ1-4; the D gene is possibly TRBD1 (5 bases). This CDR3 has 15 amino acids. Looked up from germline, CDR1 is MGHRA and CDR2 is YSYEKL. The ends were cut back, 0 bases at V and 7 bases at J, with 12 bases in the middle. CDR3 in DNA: TGCGCCAGCAGCCAAGATGGCAGGGACGGTGAAAAACTGTTTTTT. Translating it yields CASSQDGRDGEKLFF.

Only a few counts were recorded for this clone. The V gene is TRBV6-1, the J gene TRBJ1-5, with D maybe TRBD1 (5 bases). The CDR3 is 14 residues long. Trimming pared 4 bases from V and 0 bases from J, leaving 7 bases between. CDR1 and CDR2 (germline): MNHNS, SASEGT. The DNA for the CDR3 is TGTGCCAGCAGTGGACAGATTAGCAATCAGCCCCAGCATTTT. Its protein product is CASSGQISNQPQHF.

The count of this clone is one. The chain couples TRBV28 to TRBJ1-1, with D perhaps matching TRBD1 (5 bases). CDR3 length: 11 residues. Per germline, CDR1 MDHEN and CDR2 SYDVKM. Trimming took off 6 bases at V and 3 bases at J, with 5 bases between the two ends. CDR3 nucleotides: TGTGCCAGCAGAGGGGACACTGAAGCTTTCTTT. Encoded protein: CASRGDTEAFF. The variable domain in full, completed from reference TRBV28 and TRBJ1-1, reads DVKVTQSSRYLVKRTGEKVFLECVQDMDHENMFWYRQDPGLGLRLIYFSYDVKMKEKGDIPEGYSVSREKKERFSLILESASTNQTSMYLCASRGDTEAFFGQGTRLTVV.

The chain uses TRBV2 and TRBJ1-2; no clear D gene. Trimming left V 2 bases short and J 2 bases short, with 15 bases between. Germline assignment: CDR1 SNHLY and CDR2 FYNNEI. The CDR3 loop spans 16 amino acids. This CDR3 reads CASSERGTRVNYGYTF. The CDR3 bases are TGTGCCAGCAGTGAAAGAGGAACGAGGGTCAACTATGGCTACACCTTC.

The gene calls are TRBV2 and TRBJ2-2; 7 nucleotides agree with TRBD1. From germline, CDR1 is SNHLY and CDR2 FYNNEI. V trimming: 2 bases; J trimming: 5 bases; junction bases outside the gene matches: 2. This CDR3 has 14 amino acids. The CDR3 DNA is TGTGCCAGCAGTGAAAACAGGGGAACCGGGGAGCTGTTTTTT. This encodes CASSENRGTGELFF.

CDR3 DNA sequence: TGTGCCAGCAGACTGGACAGGGCTCTTCCCTACGAGCAGTACTTC. This translates into CASRLDRALPYEQYF. This sequence joins TRBV6-5 and TRBJ2-7; 8 bases align to TRBD1. The CDR3 contains 15 residues. Per germline, CDR1 MNHEY and CDR2 SVGAGI. V shed 6 bases, J shed 2 bases, and the junction held 9 bases outside the gene matches.

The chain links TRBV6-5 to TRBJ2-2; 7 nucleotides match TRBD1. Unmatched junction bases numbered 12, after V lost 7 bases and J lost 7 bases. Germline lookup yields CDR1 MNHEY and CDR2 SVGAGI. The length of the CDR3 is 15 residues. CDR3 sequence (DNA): TGTGCCAGCACCGCCAGGGGGAAGGATGGCGGGGAGCTGTTTTTT. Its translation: CASTARGKDGGELFF.

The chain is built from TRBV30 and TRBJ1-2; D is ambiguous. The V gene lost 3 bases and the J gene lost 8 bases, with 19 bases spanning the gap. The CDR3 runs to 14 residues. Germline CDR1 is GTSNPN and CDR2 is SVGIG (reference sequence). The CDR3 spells CAWSSSGLSRGYTF. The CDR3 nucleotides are TGTGCCTGGAGCAGCTCGGGCCTCTCAAGGGGCTACACCTTC.

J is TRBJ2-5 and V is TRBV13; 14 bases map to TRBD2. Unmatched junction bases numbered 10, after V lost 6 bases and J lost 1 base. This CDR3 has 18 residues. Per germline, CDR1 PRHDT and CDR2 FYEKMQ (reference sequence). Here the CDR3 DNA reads TGTGCCAGCAGACAGAAGGGACTAGCGGGAGAGTTCCAAGAGACCCAGTACTTC. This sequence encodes CASRQKGLAGEFQETQYF.

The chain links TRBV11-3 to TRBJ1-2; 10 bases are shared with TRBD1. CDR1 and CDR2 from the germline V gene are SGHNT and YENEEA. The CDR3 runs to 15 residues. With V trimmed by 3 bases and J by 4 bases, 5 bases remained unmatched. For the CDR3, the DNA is TGTGCCAGCAGCTTCGGACAGGGGGGAATCTATGGCTACACCTTC. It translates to CASSFGQGGIYGYTF.

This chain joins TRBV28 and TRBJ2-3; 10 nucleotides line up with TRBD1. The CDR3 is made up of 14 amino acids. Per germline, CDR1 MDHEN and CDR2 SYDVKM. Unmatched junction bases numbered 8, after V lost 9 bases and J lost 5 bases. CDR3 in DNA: TGTGCCAGTAGGGACAGGGGCTTTAGAGATACGCAGTATTTT. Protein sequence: CASRDRGFRDTQYF.